Each of the 21 T cell receptor beta chains below was sequenced from the same sample in a study of blood T cell dynamics during melanoma immunotherapy. Time point meaning: pre-treatment baseline. TCRdb's table, derived via immunoSEQ multiplex PCR, lists solely in-frame clones and lacks some. The data show 4,500 to 6,000 clones, roughly 86% seen once. Specimen: blood, collected from a patient treated with checkpoint blockade. The origin of the receptors is a human donor with melanoma.

This chain connects TRBV6-6 to TRBJ1-5; possible D gene TRBD1, 5 bases. Germline V CDR1 and CDR2: MNHNY, SVGAGI (reference sequence). This CDR3 region has 14 residues. Between the trimmed V and J ends, which lost 6 bases and 6 bases, there was a span of 15 bases. The CDR3 loop reads CASRATAGSQPQHF. CDR3 nucleotide sequence: TGTGCCAGCAGGGCAACTGCAGGGTCTCAGCCCCAGCATTTT.

The gene calls are TRBV7-2 and TRBJ2-5, with D maybe TRBD2 (6 bases). Trimming shortened V by 3 bases and J by 5 bases, and 10 bases separated the two germline ends. The length of the CDR3 is 13 residues. The V gene's germline CDR1 is SGHTA and CDR2 FQGNSA. The CDR3 DNA follows: TGTGCCAGCAGCTTCGGTGGAGGGGAGACCCAGTACTTC. This translates into CASSFGGGETQYF.

Only one count was recorded for this clone. V and J are TRBV11-2 and TRBJ2-7, with 10 bases identical to TRBD2. Germline V lookup: CDR1 SGHAT, CDR2 FQNNGV. With V trimmed by 1 base and J by 1 base, 1 base remained unmatched. The CDR3 extends over 15 amino acids. CDR3 region: CASSLGTSGSYEQYF. CDR3 DNA: TGTGCCAGCAGCTTAGGGACTAGCGGTTCCTACGAGCAGTACTTC.

Of note for this clone: At one end, the junction sequence differs from germline, possibly due to a read error. The rearrangement links TRBV7-9 to TRBJ1-2, with 8 bases lining up with TRBD1. The CDR3 runs 9 residues. Germline loops: CDR1 SEHNR, CDR2 FQNEAQ (reference sequence). The CDR3 loop is CASSSGQAF. The CDR3 coding sequence is TGTGCCAGCAGCTCGGGACAGGCCTTC.

This clone was detected only once. The V and J genes are TRBV2 and TRBJ2-3; either TRBD1 or TRBD2 may fit D (5 bases each). This CDR3 has 13 amino acids. The germline V gene has CDR1 SNHLY and CDR2 FYNNEI. V lost 7 bases to trimming and J lost 10 bases, with 18 bases between them. The CDR3 protein is CASTRDRLVPQYF. The DNA of the CDR3 is TGTGCCAGCACCCGGGACCGCCTGGTGCCGCAGTATTTT.

This chain uses TRBV5-1 with TRBJ2-5; the match to TRBD1 covers 7 bases. The assigned J gene may be wrong: the sequence end matches TRBJ2-7 better. This CDR3 is built from 16 residues. From germline, CDR1 is SGHRS and CDR2 YFSETQ. CDR3 amino acids: CASSETGTENPYEQYF. The CDR3 region has the DNA TGCGCCAGCAGCGAAACCGGGACAGAGAACCCCTACGAGCAGTACTTC.

The gene calls are TRBV27 and TRBJ2-2, with TRBD2 identical over 7 bases. The CDR3 contains 15 residues. Germline V gene data show CDR1 as MNHEY and CDR2 as SMNVEV (reference sequence). Germline trimming cut 4 bases from V and 1 base from J; bases unmatched to any gene: 3. DNA for the CDR3: TGTGCCAGCAGTTCAGCGGGATTGAACACCGGGGAGCTGTTTTTT. As protein: CASSSAGLNTGELFF.

This clone was seen a few times. This sequence joins TRBV6-1 and TRBJ2-7; possible D gene TRBD2, 5 bases. Trimming shortened V by 5 bases and J by 1 base, and 9 bases separated the two germline ends. Germline CDR1 and CDR2: MNHNS and SASEGT. The CDR3 is 13 amino acids. The CDR3 protein is CASSPRGSYEQYF. For the CDR3, the DNA is TGTGCCAGCAGTCCCCGGGGTTCCTACGAGCAGTACTTC.

The J gene is TRBJ2-5, the V gene TRBV7-3; no clear D gene. In germline, CDR1 is SGHTA, CDR2 FQGTGA. The CDR3 spans 13 residues. The V end lost 5 bases, the J end lost 1 base, and 8 bases lay between the germline ends. The CDR3 is CASSPFPQETQYF. CDR3 in DNA: TGTGCCAGCAGCCCCTTCCCCCAAGAGACCCAGTACTTC.

V and J are TRBV10-3 and TRBJ1-1, with TRBD1 as a possible D gene (6 bases). The germline V and J ends were trimmed by 3 bases and 8 bases, with 10 bases remaining between them. The CDR3 contains 12 residues. Germline CDR1 ENHRY, CDR2 SYGVKD. DNA for the CDR3: TGTGCCATCAGTGACTATGACAGGGAAGCTTTCTTT. Protein: CAISDYDREAFF.

The table lists this clone with a few counts. The chain uses TRBV6-5 and TRBJ1-5; tentative D call: TRBD1 (6 bases). Germline assignment: CDR1 MNHEY and CDR2 SVGAGI. This CDR3 is 15 amino acids long. The V and J ends lost 5 bases and 1 base respectively, with 12 bases between them. The CDR3 DNA reads TGTGCCAGCAGTCCCGTGAGGGGGAGCAATCAGCCCCAGCATTTT. Translation gives CASSPVRGSNQPQHF.

The chain combines TRBV6-5 with TRBJ2-1; 7 bases map to TRBD2. With 2 bases clipped from V and 0 bases from J, the junction kept 4 bases outside the gene matches. This CDR3 has 16 amino acids. CDR1 is MNHEY, CDR2 SVGAGI, per germline. The CDR3 DNA reads TGTGCCAGCAGTTACGCCAGCGGGACCTCCTACAATGAGCAGTTCTTC. Translation: CASSYASGTSYNEQFF.

This sequence joins TRBV6-1 and TRBJ2-3; D is possibly TRBD1 (6 bases). Trimming stripped 7 bases from V and 2 bases from J, with 13 bases between. This CDR3 region has 14 residues. CDR1 is MNHNS and CDR2 is SASEGT in the germline V gene. CDR3 region: CASTEGGFTDTQYF. The CDR3 DNA reads as TGTGCCAGCACCGAAGGGGGATTCACAGATACGCAGTATTTT.

J is TRBJ1-4 and V is TRBV28; 7 bases align to TRBD1. J lost 10 bases, V lost 4 bases, and 9 bases had no gene match. The CDR3 sequence is 14 residues long. Germline values: CDR1 MDHEN, CDR2 SYDVKM. The CDR3 nucleotides are TGTGCCAGCAGTTCAACCCGACAGGGCGGAAAACTGTTTTTT. Protein: CASSSTRQGGKLFF.

The chain combines TRBV2 with TRBJ1-3, with 11 bases that match TRBD1. This CDR3 has 16 residues. Trimming took 6 bases from V and 4 from J; bases not matched to a gene: 8. CDR1 and CDR2 from the germline V gene are SNHLY and FYNNEI. The CDR3 DNA reads TGTGCCAGCAGAATGGGACAGGGGGTCGTCGGAAACACCATATATTTT. Amino acids: CASRMGQGVVGNTIYF.

This clone has only one observation. The V gene is TRBV6-4, the J gene TRBJ1-6; TRBD1 is a possible D gene (6 bases). Germline values: CDR1 MRHNA, CDR2 SNTAGT. This CDR3 has 19 amino acids. V lost 2 bases, J lost 3 bases, and 20 bases lay in between. The CDR3 spells CASSDGGRVRAVYNSPLHF. The CDR3 nucleotides read TGTGCCAGCAGTGACGGGGGCAGGGTGAGGGCTGTCTATAATTCACCCCTCCACTTT.

This clone was observed once. The chain combines TRBV11-3 with TRBJ2-7; 8 nucleotides agree with TRBD2. Germline lookup yields CDR1 SGHNT and CDR2 YENEEA. J gave up 3 bases and V 5 bases, and 12 bases lay outside the gene matches. The CDR3 has 16 residues. The CDR3 region is CASSPKLASGLYEQYF. In nucleotides, the CDR3 is TGTGCCAGCAGCCCCAAGTTGGCTAGCGGGCTCTACGAGCAGTACTTC.

A single count supports this clone. The chain uses TRBV5-1 and TRBJ2-5; D may be TRBD1 (5 bases). The germline V and J ends were trimmed by 4 bases and 4 bases, with 11 bases remaining between them. CDR3 length equals 13 residues. Germline assignment: CDR1 SGHRS and CDR2 YFSETQ. CDR3 sequence (DNA): TGCGCCAGCAGCCCGACAGCCAGAGAGACCCAGTACTTC. This translates into CASSPTARETQYF.

The rearrangement joins TRBV7-2 to TRBJ1-5; D ambiguous. The V gene lost 1 base and the J gene lost 7 bases, with 8 bases spanning the gap. Looked up from germline, CDR1 is SGHTA and CDR2 is FQGNSA. This CDR3 is built from 13 residues. This CDR3 is CASSLDSGQPQHF. The DNA for the CDR3 is TGTGCCAGCAGCTTAGACAGCGGGCAGCCCCAGCATTTT.

The chain recombines TRBV7-2 with TRBJ2-7; 8 bases agree with TRBD1. The CDR3 is 13 residues long. CDR1 and CDR2 from the germline V gene are SGHTA and FQGNSA. The ends lost 5 bases at V and 3 bases at J; junction bases unmatched: 3. The CDR3 is CASSRDRFYEQYF. The CDR3 coding sequence is TGTGCCAGCAGCCGGGACAGGTTCTACGAGCAGTACTTC. Variable domain in full (rest from reference TRBV7-2 and TRBJ2-7): GAGVSQSPSNKVTEKGKDVELRCDPISGHTALYWYRQSLGQGLEFLIYFQGNSAPDKSGLPSDRFSAERTGGSVSTLTIQRTQQEDSAVYLCASSRDRFYEQYFGPGTRLTVT.

The V and J genes are TRBV7-3 and TRBJ2-2; 7 positions agree with TRBD2. The CDR3 totals 16 residues. Germline V gives CDR1 SGHTA, CDR2 FQGTGA. Trimming took 4 bases from V and 4 from J; bases not matched to a gene: 9. The CDR3 DNA reads as TGTGCCAGCAGCTACGGGGGAGGGTTTGTCACCGGGGAGCTGTTTTTT. Translating gives CASSYGGGFVTGELFF.